This TCR beta chain emerged from a study of blood T cell repertoires in COVID-19. Sequencing used immunoSEQ multiplex PCR; TCRdb keeps in-frame clones, though not all of them. The sample lists about 400,000 clones, approximately 86% occurring once. From germline, CDR1 is SGHRS and CDR2 YFSETQ. The V and J ends lost 1 base and 7 bases, in that order; junction bases with no gene match: 6. The CDR3 runs 16 residues. The sequenced sample was PBMCs or T cells enriched from blood (not recorded which). The source of this sequence is a woman in her thirties or forties with acute COVID-19. The J gene is TRBJ1-6, the V gene TRBV5-1, with 9 bases fitting TRBD1. The CDR3 DNA is TGCGCCAGCAGCTTGTCGGGTGGACAGGGGAATTCACCCCTCCACTTT. It specifies CASSLSGGQGNSPLHF.